The source of this T cell receptor beta chain is a study of blood T cell repertoires in COVID-19. The wider study: T cells, B-cell-depleted T cells, or PBMCs supplied cDNA or gDNA.

This table comes from immunoSEQ multiplex PCR, and its TCRdb copy is limited to in-frame clones, with some not included. The sample has 70,000 to 95,000 clones, 80% to 90% seen once. The germline V gene has CDR1 MNHEY and CDR2 SVGAGI. V dropped 5 bases and J dropped 2 bases, with 14 bases sitting between them. This CDR3 region has 15 residues. This receptor was obtained from a man aged 45-60 years with COVID-19, enrolled during active disease. This chain joins TRBV6-5 and TRBJ2-3, with unresolved D. The sample was peripheral blood. CDR3 residues: CASSQYRSNTDTQYF. The CDR3 bases are TGTGCCAGCAGTCAATACAGAAGCAACACAGATACGCAGTATTTT.